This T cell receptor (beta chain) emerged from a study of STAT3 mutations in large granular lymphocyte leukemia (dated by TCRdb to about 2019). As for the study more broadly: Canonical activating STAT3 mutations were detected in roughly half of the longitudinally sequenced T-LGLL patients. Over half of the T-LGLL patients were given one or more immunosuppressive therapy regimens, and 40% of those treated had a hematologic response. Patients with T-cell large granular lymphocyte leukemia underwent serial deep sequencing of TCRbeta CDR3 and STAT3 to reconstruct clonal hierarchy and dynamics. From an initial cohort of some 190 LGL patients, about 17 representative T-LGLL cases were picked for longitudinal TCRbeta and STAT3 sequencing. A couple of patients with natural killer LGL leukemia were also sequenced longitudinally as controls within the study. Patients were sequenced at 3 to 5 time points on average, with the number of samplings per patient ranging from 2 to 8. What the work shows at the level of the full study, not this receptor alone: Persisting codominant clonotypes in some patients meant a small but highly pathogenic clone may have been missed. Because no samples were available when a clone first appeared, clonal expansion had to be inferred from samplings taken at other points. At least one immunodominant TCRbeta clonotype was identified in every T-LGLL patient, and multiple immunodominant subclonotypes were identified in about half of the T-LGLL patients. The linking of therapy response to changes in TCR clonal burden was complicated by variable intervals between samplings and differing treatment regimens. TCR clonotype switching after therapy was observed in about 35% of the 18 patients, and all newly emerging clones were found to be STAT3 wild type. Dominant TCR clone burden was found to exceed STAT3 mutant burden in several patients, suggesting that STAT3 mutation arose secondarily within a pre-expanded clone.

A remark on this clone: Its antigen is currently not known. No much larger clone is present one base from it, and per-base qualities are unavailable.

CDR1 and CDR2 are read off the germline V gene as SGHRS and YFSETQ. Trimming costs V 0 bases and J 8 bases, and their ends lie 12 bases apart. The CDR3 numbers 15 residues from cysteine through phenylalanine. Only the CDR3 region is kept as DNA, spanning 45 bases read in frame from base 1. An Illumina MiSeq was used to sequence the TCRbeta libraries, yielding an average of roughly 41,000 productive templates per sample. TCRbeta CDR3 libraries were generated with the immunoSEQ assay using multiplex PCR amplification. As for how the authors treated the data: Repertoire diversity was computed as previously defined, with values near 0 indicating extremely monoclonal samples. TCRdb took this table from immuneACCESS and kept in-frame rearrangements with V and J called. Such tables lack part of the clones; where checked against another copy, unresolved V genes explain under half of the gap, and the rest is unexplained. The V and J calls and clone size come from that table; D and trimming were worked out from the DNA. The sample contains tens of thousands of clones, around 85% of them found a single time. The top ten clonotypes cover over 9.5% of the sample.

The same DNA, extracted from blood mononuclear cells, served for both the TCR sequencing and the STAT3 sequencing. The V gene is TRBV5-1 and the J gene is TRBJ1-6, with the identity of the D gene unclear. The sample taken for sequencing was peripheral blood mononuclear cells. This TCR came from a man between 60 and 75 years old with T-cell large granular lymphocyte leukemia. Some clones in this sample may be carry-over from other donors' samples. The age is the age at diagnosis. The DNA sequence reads TGCGCCAGCAGCTTGGTGCCCAGCGGAGATTCACCCCTCCACTTT. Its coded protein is CASSLVPSGDSPLHF.